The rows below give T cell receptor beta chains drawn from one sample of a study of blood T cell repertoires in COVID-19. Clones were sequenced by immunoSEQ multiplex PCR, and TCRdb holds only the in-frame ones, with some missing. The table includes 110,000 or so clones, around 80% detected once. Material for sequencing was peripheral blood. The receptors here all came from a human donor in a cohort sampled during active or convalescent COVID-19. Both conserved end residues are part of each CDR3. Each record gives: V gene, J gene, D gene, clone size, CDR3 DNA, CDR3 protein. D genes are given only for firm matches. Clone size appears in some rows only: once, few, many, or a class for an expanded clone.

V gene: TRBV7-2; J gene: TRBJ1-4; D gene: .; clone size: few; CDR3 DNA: TGTGCCAGCAGCTCAAGAGCGTCCGGGGTAACTAATGAAAAACTGTTTTTT; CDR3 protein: CASSSRASGVTNEKLFF
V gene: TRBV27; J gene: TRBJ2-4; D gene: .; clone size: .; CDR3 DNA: TGTGCCAGCAGTACCTCCGGGCAGGGAAAAAACATTCAGTACTTC; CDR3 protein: CASSTSGQGKNIQYF
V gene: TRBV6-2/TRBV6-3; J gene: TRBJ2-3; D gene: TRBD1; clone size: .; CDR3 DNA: TGTGCCAGCAGTTACCGGGGGGGACAGGGGAAAGAAGATACGCAGTATTTT; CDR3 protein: CASSYRGGQGKEDTQYF
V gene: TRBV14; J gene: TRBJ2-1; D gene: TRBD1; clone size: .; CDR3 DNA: TGTGCCAGCAGCCAAGATTATGGGGACAGGGGATTCTTC; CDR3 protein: CASSQDYGDRGFF
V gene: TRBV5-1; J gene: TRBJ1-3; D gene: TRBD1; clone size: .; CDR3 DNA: TGCGCCAGCAGCAATGGACAGGGGACAGCTGGAAACACCATATATTTT; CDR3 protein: CASSNGQGTAGNTIYF
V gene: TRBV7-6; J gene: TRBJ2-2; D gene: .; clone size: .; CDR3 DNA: TGTGCCAGCAGCCCAACTTCGATGAACACCGGGGAGCTGTTTTTT; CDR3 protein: CASSPTSMNTGELFF
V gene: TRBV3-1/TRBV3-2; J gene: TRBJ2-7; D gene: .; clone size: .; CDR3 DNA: TGTGCCAGCAGCCAAGGCTTGACAGGTCGACGTACATCGAGCTCCTACGAGCAGTACTTC; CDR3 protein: CASSQGLTGRRTSSSYEQYF
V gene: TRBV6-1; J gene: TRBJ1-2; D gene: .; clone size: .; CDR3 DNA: TGTGCCAGCAGTGACAGCTATGGCTACACCTTC; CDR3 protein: CASSDSYGYTF
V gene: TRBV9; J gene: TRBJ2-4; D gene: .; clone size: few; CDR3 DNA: TGTGCCAGCAGCGTTGACAGAAGTGGGATTCAGTACTTC; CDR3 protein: CASSVDRSGIQYF
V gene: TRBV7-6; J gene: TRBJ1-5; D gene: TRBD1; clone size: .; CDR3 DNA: TGTGCCAGCAGCTTAGGGGGGGACAGAAGGAATCAGCCCCAGCATTTT; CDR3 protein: CASSLGGDRRNQPQHF
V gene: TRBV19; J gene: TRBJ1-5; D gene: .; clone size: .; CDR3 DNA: TGTGCCAGTAGTATCTTCGGGTCGGGCAATCAGCCCCAGCATTTT; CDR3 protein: CASSIFGSGNQPQHF
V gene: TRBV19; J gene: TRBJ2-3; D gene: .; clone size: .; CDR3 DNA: TGTGCCAGTAGTATAGTAGGGAGGACAGATACGCAGTATTTT; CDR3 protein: CASSIVGRTDTQYF
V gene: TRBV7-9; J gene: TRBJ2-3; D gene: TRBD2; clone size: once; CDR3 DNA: TGTGCCAGCAGCTTAGCGGCGGGGGGCACAGATACGCAGTATTTT; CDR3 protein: CASSLAAGGTDTQYF
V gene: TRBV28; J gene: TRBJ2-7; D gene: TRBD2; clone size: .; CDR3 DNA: TGTGCCAGCAGTCTTGGACTAGCGGGAGAGGAACTCTCCTACGAGCAGTACTTC; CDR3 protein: CASSLGLAGEELSYEQYF
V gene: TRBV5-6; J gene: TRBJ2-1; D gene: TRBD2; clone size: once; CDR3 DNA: TGTGCCAGCAGCTGGGGACTAGCGAGCAATGAGCAGTTCTTC; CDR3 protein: CASSWGLASNEQFF
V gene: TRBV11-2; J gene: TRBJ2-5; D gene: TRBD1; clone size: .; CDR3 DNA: TGTGCCAGCAGCTTGAGGCAGGGGGCGGTGACCCAGTACTTC; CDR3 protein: CASSLRQGAVTQYF
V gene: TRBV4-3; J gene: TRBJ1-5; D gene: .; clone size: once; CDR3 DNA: TGCGCCAGCAGCCAAGGATATCGGAGCAATCAGCCCCAGCATTTT; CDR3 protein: CASSQGYRSNQPQHF
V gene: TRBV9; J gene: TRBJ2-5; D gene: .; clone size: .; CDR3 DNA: TGTGCCAGCAGCGCCCGTCCCTCCACCGCGGGGTCCCAAGAGACCCAGTACTTC; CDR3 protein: CASSARPSTAGSQETQYF
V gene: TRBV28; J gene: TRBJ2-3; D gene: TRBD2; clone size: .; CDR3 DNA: TGTGCCAGCAGTACTAGCGACACAGATACGCAGTATTTT; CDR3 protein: CASSTSDTDTQYF
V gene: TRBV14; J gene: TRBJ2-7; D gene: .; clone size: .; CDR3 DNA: TGTGCCAGCAGCCAAGCTGATTGGGGACAAAACTCCTACGAGCAGTACTTC; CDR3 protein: CASSQADWGQNSYEQYF
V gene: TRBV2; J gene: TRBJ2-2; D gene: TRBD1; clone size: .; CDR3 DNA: TGTGCCAGCAGTATCACAGGGGTTATAGTCGGGGAGCTGTTTTTT; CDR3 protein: CASSITGVIVGELFF
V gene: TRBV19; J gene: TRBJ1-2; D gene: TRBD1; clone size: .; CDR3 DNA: TGTGCCAGTAGTACCGCATCCGGGACAGGGACTTATGGCTACACCTTC; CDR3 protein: CASSTASGTGTYGYTF
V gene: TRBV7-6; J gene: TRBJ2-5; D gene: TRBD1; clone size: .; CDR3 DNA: TGTGCCAGCAGCTTAGGATTGAGGGGGCGAGAGACCCAGTACTTC; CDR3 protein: CASSLGLRGRETQYF
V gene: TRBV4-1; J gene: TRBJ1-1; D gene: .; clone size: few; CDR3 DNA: TGCGCCAGCAGCCAAGATCCAGTCGTGAACACTGAAGCTTTCTTT; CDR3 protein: CASSQDPVVNTEAFF
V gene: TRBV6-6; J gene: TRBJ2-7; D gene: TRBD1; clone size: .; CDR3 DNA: TGTGCCAGCCTACTTGGACAGGGGGCGTACGAGCAGTACTTC; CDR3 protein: CASLLGQGAYEQYF
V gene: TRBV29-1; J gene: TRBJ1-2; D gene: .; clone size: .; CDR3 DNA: TGCAGCGTTGAGAGGGAGAGTGGCTATGGCTACACCTTC; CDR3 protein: CSVERESGYGYTF
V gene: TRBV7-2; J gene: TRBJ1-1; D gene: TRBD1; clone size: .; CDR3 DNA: TGTGCCAGCAGGGATAACAGGGGGCGTACTGAAGCTTTCTTT; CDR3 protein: CASRDNRGRTEAFF
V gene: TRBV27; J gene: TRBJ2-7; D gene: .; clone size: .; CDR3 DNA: TGTGCCAGCAGGCGCGGCGGTTCTGTCTCCTACGAGCAGTACTTC; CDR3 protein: CASRRGGSVSYEQYF
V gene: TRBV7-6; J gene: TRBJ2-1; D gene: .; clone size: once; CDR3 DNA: TGTGCCAGCAGCTTAGGCGGACAGTCCTACAATGAGCAGTTCTTC; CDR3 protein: CASSLGGQSYNEQFF
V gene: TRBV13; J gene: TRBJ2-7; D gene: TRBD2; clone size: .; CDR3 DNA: TGTGCCAGCAGCGACCTTCTGACTAGCGGGAACTACGAGCAGTACTTC; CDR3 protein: CASSDLLTSGNYEQYF
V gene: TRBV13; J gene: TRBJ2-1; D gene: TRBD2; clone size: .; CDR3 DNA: TGTGCCAGCTCCTACGGCAGGGGGCGCCGGACTAGCGGCAACAATGAGCAGTTCTTC; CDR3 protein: CASSYGRGRRTSGNNEQFF
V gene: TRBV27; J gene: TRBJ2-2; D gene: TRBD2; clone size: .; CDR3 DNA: TGTGCCAGCAGTCGCCTGACTAGCGGGAGGAATTTGGTACGGGAGCTGTTTTTT; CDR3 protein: CASSRLTSGRNLVRELFF
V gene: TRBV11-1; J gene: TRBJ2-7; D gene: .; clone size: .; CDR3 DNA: TGTGCCAGCAGGAAGGGGGGGGGCTACTCGCCCCAGGAGCAGTACTTC; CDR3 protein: CASRKGGGYSPQEQYF
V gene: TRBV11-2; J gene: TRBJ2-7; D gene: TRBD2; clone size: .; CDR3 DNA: TGTGCCAGCAGCTTTCGGGGGGGGCTCTACGAGCAGTACTTC; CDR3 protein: CASSFRGGLYEQYF
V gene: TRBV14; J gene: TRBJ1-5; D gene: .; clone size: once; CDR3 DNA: TGTGCCAGCAGCGTCCCCCCAGGGAACCAAAATCAGCCCCAGCATTTT; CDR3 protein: CASSVPPGNQNQPQHF
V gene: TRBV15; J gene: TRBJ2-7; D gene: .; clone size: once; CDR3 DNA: TGTGCCTCCGGCGGCGGGAAATGGGACGAGCAGTACTTC; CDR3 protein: CASGGGKWDEQYF
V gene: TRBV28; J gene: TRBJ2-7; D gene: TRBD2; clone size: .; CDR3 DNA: TGTGCCAGCACTATAGCGGGGATTGCCTACGAGCAGTACTTC; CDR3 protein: CASTIAGIAYEQYF
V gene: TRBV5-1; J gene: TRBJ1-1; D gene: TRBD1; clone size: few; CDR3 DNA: TGCGCCAGCAGCTACGGACAGGCCACTGAAGCTTTCTTT; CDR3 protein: CASSYGQATEAFF
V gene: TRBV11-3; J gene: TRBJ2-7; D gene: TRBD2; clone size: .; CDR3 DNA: TGTGCCAGCAGCTCGGGACTAGCGGGAGGCGAGCAGTACTTC; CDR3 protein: CASSSGLAGGEQYF
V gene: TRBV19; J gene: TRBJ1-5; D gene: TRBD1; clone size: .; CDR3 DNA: TGTGCCAGTACCACGCCGACAGGGATTGGTGTTCAGCCCCAGCATTTT; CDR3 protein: CASTTPTGIGVQPQHF
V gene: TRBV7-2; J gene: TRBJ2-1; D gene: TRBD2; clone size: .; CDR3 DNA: TGTGCCAGCAGCTCCGGGACTAGCGGGTATAATGAGCAGTTCTTC; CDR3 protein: CASSSGTSGYNEQFF
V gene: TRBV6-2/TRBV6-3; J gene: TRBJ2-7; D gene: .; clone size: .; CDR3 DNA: TGTGCCAGCAGCATCAGGGGGGATTTGACCTACGAGCAGTACTTC; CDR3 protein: CASSIRGDLTYEQYF
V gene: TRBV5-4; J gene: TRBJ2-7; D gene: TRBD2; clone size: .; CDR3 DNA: TGTGCCAGCAGCCGGGGACTAGCGGGAACGTACGAGCAGTACTTC; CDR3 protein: CASSRGLAGTYEQYF
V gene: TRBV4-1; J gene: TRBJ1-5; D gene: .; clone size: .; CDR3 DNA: TGCGCCAGCAGCCAAGGGGCAGTTCAGCCCCAGCATTTT; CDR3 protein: CASSQGAVQPQHF
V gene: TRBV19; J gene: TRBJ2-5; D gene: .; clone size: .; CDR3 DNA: TGTGCCAGTAGTCGGTGGCAGGGGAAAGAGACCCAGTACTTC; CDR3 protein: CASSRWQGKETQYF
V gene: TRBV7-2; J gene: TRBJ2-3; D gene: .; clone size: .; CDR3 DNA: TGTGCCAGCAGCCAAACGAATCTAATTTTGGGCACAGATACGCAGTATTTT; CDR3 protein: CASSQTNLILGTDTQYF
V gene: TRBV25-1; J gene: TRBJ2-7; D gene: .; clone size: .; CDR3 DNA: TGTGCCAGCAGTGAATTCAGCTCCTACGAGCAGTACTTC; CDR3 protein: CASSEFSSYEQYF
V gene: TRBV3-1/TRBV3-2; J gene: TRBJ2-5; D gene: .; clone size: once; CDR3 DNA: TGTGCCAGCAGCTTGAGACTAGGTGGGACCCAGTACTTC; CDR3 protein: CASSLRLGGTQYF
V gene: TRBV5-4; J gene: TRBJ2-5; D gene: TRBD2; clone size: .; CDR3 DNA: TGTGCCAGCAGCTTGGCCCCGGGGACTACCAAAGGACAAGAGACCCAGTACTTC; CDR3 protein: CASSLAPGTTKGQETQYF
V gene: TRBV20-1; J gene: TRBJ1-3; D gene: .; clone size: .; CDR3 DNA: TGCAGTGCTAGTCGGTCAGGATCTGGAAACACCATATATTTT; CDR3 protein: CSASRSGSGNTIYF
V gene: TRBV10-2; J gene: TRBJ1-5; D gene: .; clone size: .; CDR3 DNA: TGCGCCAGCAGACTCAGGGTTGGACAGCCCCAGCATTTT; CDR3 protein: CASRLRVGQPQHF